This TCR beta chain was documented in a study of blood T cells in healthy people across ages (dated by TCRdb to about 2015). Concerning the study at large: Template switching captured roughly one uniquely barcoded TCR beta cDNA molecule per two T cells in model experiments. Age-related changes in TCR beta repertoire diversity were measured in the study by deep sequencing normalized with unique cDNA molecular identifiers. Four age groups were formed from the donors: young (average about 16 years), middle-aged (approximately 40), aged (62) and long-lived (around 82). To avoid experimental bias, donors of different ages were spread randomly across the sequencing lanes. Two additional independent replicas of 1 million unique cDNA reads from the same blood draw were analyzed for two donors (one aged 18 to 30 and one aged 80 or older).

The sample holds a few counts of this clonotype. Its recognized antigen is unknown. Within one base of it there is no much larger clone, and no base qualities were kept. The roughly 38 donors, aged about 6 to 95 years, were systemically healthy Caucasian individuals from Russia. Each donor gave approximately 9.3 milliliters of peripheral blood, collected into EDTA-treated Vacutainer tubes. Ficoll-Paque density-gradient centrifugation was used to isolate PBMCs, with at least 6.5 million per sample. Total RNA, at least 6 micrograms per sample, was extracted from PBMCs with Trizol reagent. The percentages of naive CD45RAhigh/CD27high T cells were determined by flow cytometry on a PBMC aliquot from every donor. The method was 5' RACE. TCRdb lists the instrument as Illumina HiSeq 2500. The second PCR ran for roughly 7 to 11 cycles and used a J-beta primer mix along with a sample-barcoded 5' primer. Each TCR beta cDNA molecule received a unique molecular identifier from a template-switch 5' adaptor carrying 12 random nucleotides. Each sample yielded at least 2.5 million CDR3-containing paired-end reads. First-strand cDNA synthesis was performed from all RNA using the Mint cDNA synthesis kit, with priming by a TRBC-specific oligonucleotide. All cDNA was treated with uracil-DNA glycosylase and then went through a first 18-cycle PCR with the universal primers M1SS and BC2_uni_R. As for the original processing: Normalization of each sample was performed by random selection of 1 million high-quality reads, each carrying a distinct molecular identifier. Reads sharing molecular identifiers were discarded rather than binned into consensus sequences. MiTCR, set to a Q25 quality threshold and the strictest error-elimination algorithm, was used for CDR3 identification, clonotype clustering and error correction. A nonparametric unseen species model with Euler transformation was used to estimate a lower bound on total TCR beta diversity. The public reads were reprocessed in TCRdb via fastp at Q25 and MiXCR, keeping in-frame beta chains. Each CDR3 protein gets just one entry, which takes the most common genes and DNA from the rows behind it. The V and J calls and clone size come from TCRdb's table, not from the authors' own analysis. Within this sample are some 710,000 distinct CDR3 sequences, with over 20% of them counted one time only. 22% of the sample is held by the ten biggest clonotypes.

V ends up 8 bases short and J 4 bases short, with an unmatched junction base count of 9. From the germline V gene, CDR1 is SGHRS and CDR2 is YFSETQ. The CDR3 has 14 amino acids, counting the end cysteine and phenylalanine. The CDR3 DNA has 42 bases and is translated from base 1. The paper as a whole reports these results and caveats: Because profiling used bulk unsorted PBMCs, naive and antigen-experienced compartments could not be compared conclusively. Observed TCR beta diversity per million T cells fell roughly linearly with age, and a significant reduction was already apparent by age roughly 41. Compared with the aged group, the long-lived group had more naive CD4+ T cells, fewer expanded clones and increased TCR diversity, suggesting age selection. Because the CMV infection status of the donors was unknown, age-related changes in expanded clonotypes may potentially have been confounded. Observed TCR beta diversity correlated strongly with the percentage of naive T cells measured by flow cytometry. Total diversity estimates from one million sequenced T cells were considered lower bounds and underestimates.

The sequenced sample consisted of blood. This sequence was found in a man between 65 and 85 years old in good health. The rearranged segments are TRBV5-1 and TRBJ2-1, with 7 bases in between that match TRBD2. The encoded CDR3 is CASELGGGYNEQFF. The DNA sequence follows: TGCGCCAGTGAGCTGGGGGGAGGGTACAATGAGCAGTTCTTC.